These 8 T cell receptor beta chains originate from one sample sequenced in a study of CD8 T cells in ankylosing spondylitis. TCRdb re-called the 5' RACE reads with MiXCR, one entry per CDR3 protein. There are approximately 100,000 distinct CDR3 sequences in the sample; 24% occur only once, and roughly an eighth lies in the top ten. Specimen: synovial fluid, either unsorted or a sorted T cell fraction (not recorded which). These receptors were obtained from a male donor with ankylosing spondylitis.

The chain has TRBV24-1 and TRBJ2-3, with 8 bases aligning to TRBD2. Germline lookup yields CDR1 KGHDR and CDR2 SFDVKD. This CDR3 spans 13 amino acids. V shed 5 bases, J shed 8 bases, and the junction held 5 bases outside the gene matches. Here the CDR3 reads CATSAVAGGTQYF. The CDR3 DNA is TGTGCCACCAGTGCAGTCGCGGGGGGTACGCAGTATTTT.

This clonotype has a handful of counts. The chain recombines TRBV27 with TRBJ2-7, with TRBD2 identical over 9 bases. The V segment lost 6 bases and the J segment 1 base; nucleotides outside the gene matches: 4. The germline CDR1 and CDR2 sequences are MNHEY and SMNVEV (reference sequence). The CDR3 contains 14 residues. The DNA for the CDR3 is TGTGCCAGCAGCCGAAGCGGGGGGTCCTACGAGCAGTACTTC. Amino acid sequence: CASSRSGGSYEQYF.

This clonotype has just a few counts. The V and J genes are TRBV20-1 and TRBJ1-3; D is unclear. The V gene's germline CDR1 is DFQATT and CDR2 SNEGSKA (reference sequence). The CDR3 extends over 13 amino acids. The germline V and J ends were trimmed by 4 bases and 2 bases, with 9 bases remaining between them. The CDR3 bases are TGCAGTGCTACAAGAGGGACTGGAAACACCATATATTTT. Its protein is CSATRGTGNTIYF.

This clonotype was picked up a small number of times. CDR3 region: CSVAGTDSYEQYF. CDR3 DNA: TGCAGCGTCGCCGGGACAGACAGCTACGAGCAGTACTTC. The chain combines TRBV29-1 with TRBJ2-7; TRBD1 matches at 7 bases. The V segment lost 6 bases and the J segment 3 bases; nucleotides outside the gene matches: 8. The CDR3 is 13 amino acids. CDR1 is SQVTM and CDR2 is ANQGSEA in the germline V gene.

This clonotype has only a few counts. CDR3 DNA: TGTGCCAGCTCACCACCGGGGCTAGCGGGATCGGGAGGTGAGCAGTTCTTC. Protein: CASSPPGLAGSGGEQFF. The V call is TRBV18, the J call TRBJ2-1, with 9 positions matching TRBD2. The CDR3 is 17 residues long. Per the germline V gene, CDR1 is KGHSH and CDR2 is LQKENI. J lost 9 bases, V lost 0 bases, and 12 bases had no gene match.

The sample holds one count of this clonotype. This chain links TRBV7-8 with TRBJ2-2; TRBD1 matches at 10 bases. V lost 5 bases, J lost 7 bases, and 7 bases stayed unmatched. CDR3 length equals 15 residues. The germline V gene has CDR1 SGHVS and CDR2 FQNEAQ. The CDR3 here is CASSLRDRGSGELFF. The DNA for the CDR3 is TGTGCCAGCAGCCTCCGGGACAGGGGTAGCGGGGAGCTGTTTTTT.

This clonotype has more than one count but fewer than ten. A junction boundary mismatches the germline segment, possibly from a read error. V and J are TRBV4-1 and TRBJ1-1, with D uncertain. Germline V gene data show CDR1 as MGHRA and CDR2 as YSYEKL. The CDR3 totals 13 residues. The CDR3 DNA follows: TGCGCCAGCAGCAAAGAGGAGGACACTGAAGCTTTCTTT. The encoded protein is CASSKEEDTEAFF.

Details on this clonotype: One end of the junction is discordant with germline, which a read error may explain. This rearrangement joins TRBV27 to TRBJ2-4; the match to TRBD1 covers 8 bases. This CDR3 has 14 amino acids. Germline V gene lookup returns CDR1 MNHEY and CDR2 SMNVEV (reference sequence). The CDR3 sequence is CASSISRTGNIQYF. The CDR3 DNA sequence: TGTGCCAGCAGTATATCGCGGACAGGGAACATTCAGTACTTC.